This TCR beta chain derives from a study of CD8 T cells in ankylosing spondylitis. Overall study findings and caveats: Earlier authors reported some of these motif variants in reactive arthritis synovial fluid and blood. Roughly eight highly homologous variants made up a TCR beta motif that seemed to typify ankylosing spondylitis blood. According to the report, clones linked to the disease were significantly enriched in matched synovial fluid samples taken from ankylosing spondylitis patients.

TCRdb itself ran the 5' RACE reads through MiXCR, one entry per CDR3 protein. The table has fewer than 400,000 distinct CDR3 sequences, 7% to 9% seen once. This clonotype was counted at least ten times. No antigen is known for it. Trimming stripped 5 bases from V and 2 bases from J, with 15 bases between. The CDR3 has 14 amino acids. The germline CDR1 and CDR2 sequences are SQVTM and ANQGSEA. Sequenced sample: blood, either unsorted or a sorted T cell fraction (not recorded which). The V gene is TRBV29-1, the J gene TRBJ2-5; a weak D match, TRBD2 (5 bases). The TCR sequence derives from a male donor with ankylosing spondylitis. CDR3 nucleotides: TGCAGCGTTATAGCGAGTTTTAGTCAAGAGACCCAGTACTTC. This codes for CSVIASFSQETQYF.